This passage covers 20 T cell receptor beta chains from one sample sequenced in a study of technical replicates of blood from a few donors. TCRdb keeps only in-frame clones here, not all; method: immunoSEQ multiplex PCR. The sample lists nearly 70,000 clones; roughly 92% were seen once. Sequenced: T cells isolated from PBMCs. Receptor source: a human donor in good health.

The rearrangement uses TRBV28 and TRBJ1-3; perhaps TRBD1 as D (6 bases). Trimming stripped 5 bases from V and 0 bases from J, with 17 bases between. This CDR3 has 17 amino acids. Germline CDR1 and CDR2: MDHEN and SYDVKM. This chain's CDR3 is CASSTQKNRVSGNTIYF. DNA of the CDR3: TGTGCCAGCAGTACACAAAAGAACAGGGTCTCTGGAAACACCATATATTTT.

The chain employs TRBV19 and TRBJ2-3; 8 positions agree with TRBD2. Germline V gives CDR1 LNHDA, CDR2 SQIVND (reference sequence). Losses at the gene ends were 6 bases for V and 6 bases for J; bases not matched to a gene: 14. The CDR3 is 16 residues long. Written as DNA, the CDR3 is TGTGCCAGTAGGACTGGAAAGCGGGAGACGGGGGATACGCAGTATTTT. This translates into CASRTGKRETGDTQYF. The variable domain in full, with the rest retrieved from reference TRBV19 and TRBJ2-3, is DGGITQSPKYLFRKEGQNVTLSCEQNLNHDAMYWYRQDPGQGLRLIYYSQIVNDFQKGDIAEGYSVSREKKESFPLTVTSAQKNPTAFYLCASRTGKRETGDTQYFGPGTRLTVL.

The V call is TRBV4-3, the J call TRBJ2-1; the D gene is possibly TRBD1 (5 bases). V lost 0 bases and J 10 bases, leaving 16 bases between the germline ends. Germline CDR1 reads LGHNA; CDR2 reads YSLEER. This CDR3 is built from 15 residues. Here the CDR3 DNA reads TGCGCCAGCAGCCAAGAAGTTATGGCAGGGCGGGAGCAGTTCTTC. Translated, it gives CASSQEVMAGREQFF.

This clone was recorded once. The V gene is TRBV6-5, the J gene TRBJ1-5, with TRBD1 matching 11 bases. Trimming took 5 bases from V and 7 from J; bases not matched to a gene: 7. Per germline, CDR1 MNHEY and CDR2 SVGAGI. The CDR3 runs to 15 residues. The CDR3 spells CASSRSGTGGQPQHF. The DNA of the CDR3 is TGTGCCAGCAGTAGGTCCGGGACAGGGGGGCAGCCCCAGCATTTT.

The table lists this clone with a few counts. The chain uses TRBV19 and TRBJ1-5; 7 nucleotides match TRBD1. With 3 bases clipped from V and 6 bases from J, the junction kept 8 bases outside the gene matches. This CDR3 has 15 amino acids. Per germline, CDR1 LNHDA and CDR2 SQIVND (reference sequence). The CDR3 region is CASSIDREGSQPQHF. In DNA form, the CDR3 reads TGTGCCAGTAGTATCGACAGGGAAGGGAGTCAGCCCCAGCATTTT.

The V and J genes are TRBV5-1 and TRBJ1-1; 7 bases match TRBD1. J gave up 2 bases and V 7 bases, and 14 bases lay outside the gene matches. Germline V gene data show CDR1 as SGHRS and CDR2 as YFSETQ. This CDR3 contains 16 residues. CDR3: CASGGTGAMINTEAFF. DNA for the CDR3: TGCGCCAGCGGGGGTACAGGGGCCATGATCAACACTGAAGCTTTCTTT.

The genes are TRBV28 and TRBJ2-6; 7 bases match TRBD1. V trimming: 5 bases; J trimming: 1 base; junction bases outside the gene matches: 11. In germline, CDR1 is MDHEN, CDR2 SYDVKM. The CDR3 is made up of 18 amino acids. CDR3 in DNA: TGTGCCAGCAGTATTATGGGACAGCCCATATCTGGGGCCAACGTCCTGACTTTC. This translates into CASSIMGQPISGANVLTF.

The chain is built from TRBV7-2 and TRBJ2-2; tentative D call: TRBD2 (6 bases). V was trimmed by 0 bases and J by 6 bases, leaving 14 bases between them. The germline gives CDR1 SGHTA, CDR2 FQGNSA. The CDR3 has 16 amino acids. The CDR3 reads CASSLALGRRAGELFF. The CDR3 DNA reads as TGTGCCAGCAGCTTAGCTTTGGGACGGAGGGCCGGGGAGCTGTTTTTT.

In DNA form, the CDR3 reads TGTGCCAGCAGCTTAGACAGGGGGCCTAGCGCCACAGATACGCAGTATTTT. Translated: CASSLDRGPSATDTQYF. The rearrangement uses TRBV11-3 and TRBJ2-3, with 8 bases fitting TRBD1. Trimming removed 0 bases from V and 2 bases from J; junction bases left unmatched: 7. The CDR3 is 17 amino acids. Per the germline V gene, CDR1 is SGHNT and CDR2 is YENEEA.

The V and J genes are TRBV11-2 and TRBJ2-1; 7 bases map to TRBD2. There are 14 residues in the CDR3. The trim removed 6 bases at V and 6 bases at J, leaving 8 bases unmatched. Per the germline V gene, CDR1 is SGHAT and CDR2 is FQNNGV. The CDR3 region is CASSPRLALNEQFF. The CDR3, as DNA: TGTGCCAGCAGTCCTAGACTAGCCCTCAATGAGCAGTTCTTC.

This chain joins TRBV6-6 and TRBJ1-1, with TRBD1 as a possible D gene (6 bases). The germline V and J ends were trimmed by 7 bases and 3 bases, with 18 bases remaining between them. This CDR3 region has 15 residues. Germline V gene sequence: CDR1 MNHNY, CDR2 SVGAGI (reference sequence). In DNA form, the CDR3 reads TGTGCCAGCACTCGTACAGGGCCGGGGCACACTGAAGCTTTCTTT. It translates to CASTRTGPGHTEAFF.

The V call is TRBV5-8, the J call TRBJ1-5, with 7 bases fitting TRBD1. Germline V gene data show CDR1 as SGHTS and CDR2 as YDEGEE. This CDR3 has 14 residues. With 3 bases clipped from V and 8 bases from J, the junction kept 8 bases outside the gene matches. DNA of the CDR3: TGTGCCAGCAGCTGGGAGACAGGGCCGGAGCCCCAGCATTTT. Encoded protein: CASSWETGPEPQHF. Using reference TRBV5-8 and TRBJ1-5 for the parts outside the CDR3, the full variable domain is EAGVTQSPTHLIKTRGQQATLRCSPISGHTSVYWYQQALGLGLQFLLWYDEGEERNRGNFPPRFSGRQFPNYSSELNVNALELEDSALYLCASSWETGPEPQHFGDGTRLSIL.

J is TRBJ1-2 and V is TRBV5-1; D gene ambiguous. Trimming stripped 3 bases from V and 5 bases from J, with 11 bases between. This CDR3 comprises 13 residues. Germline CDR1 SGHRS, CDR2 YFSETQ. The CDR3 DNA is TGCGCCAGCAGCTCCGATACTTTATATGGCTACACCTTC. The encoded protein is CASSSDTLYGYTF.

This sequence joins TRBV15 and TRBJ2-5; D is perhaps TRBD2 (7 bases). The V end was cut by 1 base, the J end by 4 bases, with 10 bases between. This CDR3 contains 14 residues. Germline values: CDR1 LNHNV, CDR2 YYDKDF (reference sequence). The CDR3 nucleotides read TGTGCCACCAGCAGAGTGGGGGGGCTAGAGACCCAGTACTTC. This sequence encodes CATSRVGGLETQYF.

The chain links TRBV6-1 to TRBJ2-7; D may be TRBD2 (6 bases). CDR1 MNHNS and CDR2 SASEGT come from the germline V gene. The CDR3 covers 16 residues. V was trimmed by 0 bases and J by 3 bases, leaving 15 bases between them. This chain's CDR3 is CASSEAFEDYGYEQYF. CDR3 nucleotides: TGTGCCAGCAGTGAAGCTTTTGAGGACTACGGCTACGAGCAGTACTTC.

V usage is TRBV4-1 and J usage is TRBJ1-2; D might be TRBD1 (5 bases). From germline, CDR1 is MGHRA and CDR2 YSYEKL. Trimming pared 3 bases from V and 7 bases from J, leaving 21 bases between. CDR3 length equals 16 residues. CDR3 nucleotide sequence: TGCGCCAGCAGCCATCCCCCAAGGGATGGCAGGGCTGGCTACACCTTC. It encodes CASSHPPRDGRAGYTF.

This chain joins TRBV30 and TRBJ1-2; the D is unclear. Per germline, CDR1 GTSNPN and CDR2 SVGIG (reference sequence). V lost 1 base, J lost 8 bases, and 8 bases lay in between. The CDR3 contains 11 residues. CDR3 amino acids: CAWSADTGYTF. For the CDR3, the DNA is TGTGCCTGGAGTGCAGACACGGGCTACACCTTC.

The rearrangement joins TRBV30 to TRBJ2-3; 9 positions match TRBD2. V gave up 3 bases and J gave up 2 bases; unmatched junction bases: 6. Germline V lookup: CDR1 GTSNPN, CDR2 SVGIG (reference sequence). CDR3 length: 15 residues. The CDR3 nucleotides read TGTGCCTGGAGAGGATTAGCGGGAGTCACAGATACGCAGTATTTT. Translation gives CAWRGLAGVTDTQYF.

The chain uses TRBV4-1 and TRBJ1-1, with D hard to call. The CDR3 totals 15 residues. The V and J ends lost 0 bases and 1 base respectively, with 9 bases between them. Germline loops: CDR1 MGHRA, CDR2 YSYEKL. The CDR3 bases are TGCGCCAGCAGCCAAGATGAGGCGGGGAACACTGAAGCTTTCTTT. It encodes CASSQDEAGNTEAFF.

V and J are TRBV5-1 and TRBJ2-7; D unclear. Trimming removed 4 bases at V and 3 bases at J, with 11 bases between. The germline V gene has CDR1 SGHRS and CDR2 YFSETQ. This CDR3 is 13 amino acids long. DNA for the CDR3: TGCGCCAGCAGCACCGTGGCTTTCTACGAGCAGTACTTC. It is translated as CASSTVAFYEQYF.